The sequence of this T cell receptor (beta chain) was determined in a study of neurological immune-mediated disorders. Study-wide points: None of the CDR3 amino acid sequences in expanded clones turned up in more than one subject, which points to private repertoires in all groups. HTLV-1-associated myelopathy showed the most TCR clonal expansion; multiple sclerosis the least, below healthy controls.

It was by 5'RACE with 10-nucleotide random UMIs that the cDNA was made. MiXCR was run by TCRdb on the 5' RACE reads, yielding one entry per CDR3 protein. The repertoire holds more than 25,000 distinct CDR3 sequences, with around 17% as singletons. The sample's time point: technical triplicate 3. Input was about a million sorted T cells, either CD4+ or CD8+. Germline V gives CDR1 GTSNPN, CDR2 SVGIG (reference sequence). The CDR3 sequence runs 10 residues, both termini included. A remark on this clonotype: Its antigen is not known. Being one base from a much bigger clone, this may be a read error. Likely a read error: the CDR3 ends without its conserved phenylalanine or tryptophan. The DNA is omitted, as the CDR3 cannot be located on it reliably, and the CDR3 follows TCRdb's listing.

The sample consisted of CD4+ T cells from blood. V and J are TRBV30 and TRBJ2-7; the D call of TRBD1 is as the table states it, not checked on the DNA. This clonotype was obtained from a female donor with HTLV-1-associated myelopathy (HAM/TSP). The CDR3 loop reads CAWSVGTGVL.